The clone carrying this TCR beta chain was counted a single time. The entry originates in a study of patients and donors after allogeneic stem cell transplantation. TCRdb reanalysed the RT-PCR reads using MiXCR and keeps one entry per CDR3 protein. The sample lists hundreds of thousands of distinct CDR3 sequences; roughly an eighth were seen once. This CDR3 comprises 14 residues. Between the trimmed V and J ends, which lost 0 bases and 6 bases, there was a span of 8 bases. Germline loops: CDR1 LGHNA, CDR2 YSLEER. Sequenced material: blood, either unsorted or a sorted T cell fraction (not recorded which). The chain uses TRBV4-3 and TRBJ2-2; D might be TRBD1 or TRBD2, each matching 5 bases. The source is a human donor who was either an allogeneic HSCT recipient or a stem cell or donor lymphocyte infusion donor (not recorded which). It is not recorded whose cells these are; they may come from a transplant donor. CDR3 coding DNA: TGCGCCAGCAGCCAAGATTTGGGGGCCGGGGAGCTGTTTTTT. It is translated as CASSQDLGAGELFF.